Each of the 25 T cell receptor beta chains below was sequenced from the same sample in a study of post-analysis software for immune sequencing data. No antigen is known for these receptors. The TCR beta cDNA libraries contained unique molecular identifiers. Using its own MiXCR run on the PCR reads, TCRdb lists one record per CDR3 protein. The data show 750,000 to 950,000 distinct CDR3 sequences, approximately 57% seen once. Study-wide results and limits: Patients had higher frequencies than controls of a handful of TRBV segments, including TRBV5-6, TRBV5-1 and TRBV20-1.

What was sequenced was blood. These receptors all come from a girl aged 10-17 years with multiple sclerosis.

This clonotype has only a few counts. The rearrangement uses TRBV29-1 and TRBJ2-1; perhaps TRBD1 as D (6 bases). Germline CDR1 reads SQVTM; CDR2 reads ANQGSEA. Trimming left V 4 bases short and J 6 bases short, with 13 bases between. The CDR3 is made up of 13 amino acids. This CDR3 reads CSVGTGQINEQFF. DNA of the CDR3: TGCAGCGTTGGCACCGGACAGATCAATGAGCAGTTCTTC.

This clonotype was seen at least ten times. The rearrangement links TRBV18 to TRBJ2-7; 9 nucleotides agree with TRBD1. Trimming cost V 4 bases and J 4 bases; bases outside gene matches: 11. The CDR3 spans 16 residues. Germline V gene lookup returns CDR1 KGHSH and CDR2 LQKENI. CDR3 bases: TGTGCCAGCTCACACCAGGACAGGGGATCGGGTTACGAGCAGTACTTC. Its translation is CASSHQDRGSGYEQYF.

The chain recombines TRBV6-1 with TRBJ1-1, with D unresolved. V lost 5 bases and J 3 bases, leaving 13 bases between the germline ends. CDR1 is MNHNS, CDR2 SASEGT, per germline. The CDR3 spans 14 residues. The CDR3 DNA follows: TGTGCCAGCAGTTCCCGGGGTTACCACACTGAAGCTTTCTTT. Encoded protein: CASSSRGYHTEAFF.

The V and J genes are TRBV12-3 or TRBV12-4 and TRBJ1-1, with TRBD1 as a possible D gene (5 bases). There are 14 residues in the CDR3. Trimming removed 4 bases from V and 5 bases from J, with 14 bases in between. CDR3 residues: CASSWGSGGTEAFF. The CDR3 bases are TGTGCCAGCAGTTGGGGGTCCGGAGGAACTGAAGCTTTCTTT.

The chain has TRBV2 and TRBJ1-2; possibly TRBD1 for D (5 bases). The CDR3 is made up of 15 amino acids. Trimming pared 2 bases from V and 5 bases from J, leaving 15 bases between. The germline CDR1 and CDR2 sequences are SNHLY and FYNNEI. CDR3: CASSESGRAPYGYTF. The DNA for the CDR3 is TGTGCCAGCAGTGAATCCGGCAGGGCCCCGTATGGCTACACCTTC.

This clonotype was observed a few times. This chain links TRBV10-3 with TRBJ2-1; 15 positions match TRBD2. Trimming cost V 8 bases and J 6 bases; bases outside gene matches: 5. Per germline, CDR1 ENHRY and CDR2 SYGVKD. This CDR3 contains 15 residues. The CDR3 region has the DNA TGTGCCATCTCACCGGGACTAGCGGGAGGCAATGAGCAGTTCTTC. Its protein product is CAISPGLAGGNEQFF.

The chain joins TRBV12-3 or TRBV12-4 to TRBJ2-7, with TRBD2 matching over 8 bases. Trimming removed 5 bases from V and 5 bases from J; junction bases left unmatched: 8. There are 14 residues in the CDR3. CDR3 in amino acids: CASSQTGGDNEQYF. The DNA for the CDR3 is TGTGCCAGCAGTCAGACGGGGGGGGATAACGAGCAGTACTTC.

The sample holds a few counts of this clonotype. In nucleotides, the CDR3 is TGTGCCAGCAGTTACCCGCAGGGGGTCTCGGAGGAAAAACTGTTTTTT. This encodes CASSYPQGVSEEKLFF. This chain uses TRBV6-6 with TRBJ1-4; 7 bases map to TRBD1. The junction had 11 bases not matched to a gene; V was cut back by 2 bases and J by 8 bases. Germline CDR1 is MNHNY and CDR2 is SVGAGI (reference sequence). There are 16 residues in the CDR3.

The CDR3 bases are TGTGCCAGCAGCCGGGGAATGAGCAATCAGCCCCAGCATTTT. This translates into CASSRGMSNQPQHF. This chain uses TRBV7-9 with TRBJ1-5; the D is unclear. The CDR3 has 14 residues. The V gene lost 5 bases and the J gene lost 1 base, with 9 bases spanning the gap. Per the germline V gene, CDR1 is SEHNR and CDR2 is FQNEAQ (reference sequence).

This clonotype has a handful of counts. This chain links TRBV12-3 or TRBV12-4 with TRBJ1-2, with TRBD1 matching 7 bases. This CDR3 has 15 residues. The trim removed 7 bases at V and 2 bases at J, leaving 10 bases unmatched. The CDR3 here is CASTLRQGWNYGYTF. CDR3 nucleotides: TGTGCCAGCACCCTAAGACAGGGCTGGAACTATGGCTACACCTTC.

Written as DNA, the CDR3 is TGCAGCGTTCTCAGCGGGAGCTCCTACGAGCAGTACTTC. Its translation: CSVLSGSSYEQYF. This sequence joins TRBV29-1 and TRBJ2-7; 8 bases are shared with TRBD2. Trimming removed 5 bases from V and 0 bases from J; junction bases left unmatched: 3. Per germline, CDR1 SQVTM and CDR2 ANQGSEA. The CDR3 is made up of 13 amino acids.

V gene TRBV4-1 combines with J gene TRBJ2-2; TRBD2 aligns across 7 bases. Trimming removed 3 bases from V and 5 bases from J; junction bases left unmatched: 3. CDR3 length: 14 amino acids. Germline lookup yields CDR1 MGHRA and CDR2 YSYEKL. CDR3 nucleotide sequence: TGCGCCAGCAGCCAGGGGGGAGGGACCGGGGAGCTGTTTTTT. Residues: CASSQGGGTGELFF.

This clonotype was detected a few times. This chain's CDR3 is CASQTSGSSYNEQFF. The CDR3 bases are TGTGCCAGCCAGACTAGCGGGAGTTCGTACAATGAGCAGTTCTTC. The V gene is TRBV2, the J gene TRBJ2-1; 12 nucleotides match TRBD2. Trimming at V came to 8 bases and at J to 4 bases, leaving 6 bases not matched to a gene. The V gene's germline CDR1 is SNHLY and CDR2 FYNNEI. The CDR3 is 15 residues long.

The chain joins TRBV28 to TRBJ2-5, with D possibly matching TRBD2 (6 bases). Per the germline V gene, CDR1 is MDHEN and CDR2 is SYDVKM. The V and J ends lost 6 bases and 5 bases respectively, with 19 bases between them. The CDR3 covers 15 residues. CDR3 protein: CASRLYQGGEETQYF. The CDR3 nucleotides are TGTGCCAGCAGACTTTACCAGGGAGGCGAGGAGACCCAGTACTTC.

V usage is TRBV5-5 and J usage is TRBJ1-1, with D hard to call. Trimming took off 4 bases at V and 1 base at J, with 11 bases between the two ends. The CDR3 spans 14 residues. From germline, CDR1 is SGHKS and CDR2 YYEKEE (reference sequence). The CDR3 DNA follows: TGTGCCAGCAGCCCGACAATTCCGAACACTGAAGCTTTCTTT. Protein: CASSPTIPNTEAFF.

Points on this clonotype: One end of the junction varies from germline; a read error may be responsible. This chain joins TRBV27 and TRBJ2-7; 7 positions match TRBD1. The assigned J gene may be wrong: the sequence end matches TRBJ2-5 better. The CDR3 has 14 residues. Germline V lookup: CDR1 MNHEY, CDR2 SMNVEV (reference sequence). The CDR3 DNA follows: TGTGCCGGCAGTGATCGACAGGGCGGCGAGACCCAGTACTTC. Encoded protein: CAGSDRQGGETQYF.

This chain links TRBV7-2 with TRBJ1-1, with TRBD1 matching over 9 bases. V gave up 2 bases and J gave up 1 base; unmatched junction bases: 2. The CDR3 totals 15 residues. Germline V gene sequence: CDR1 SGHTA, CDR2 FQGNSA. The CDR3 coding sequence is TGTGCCAGCAGCTTAAAGGGACAGGGGAACACTGAAGCTTTCTTT. As protein: CASSLKGQGNTEAFF.

V usage is TRBV5-1 and J usage is TRBJ1-1, with D unclear. The germline gives CDR1 SGHRS, CDR2 YFSETQ. The CDR3 has 14 amino acids. V gave up 1 base and J gave up 5 bases, with 12 bases separating them. The DNA for the CDR3 is TGCGCCAGCAGCTTGTCTGAGGTCCCGACTGAAGCTTTCTTT. It yields the protein CASSLSEVPTEAFF.

This clonotype was seen a few times. The chain recombines TRBV5-8 with TRBJ1-2; perhaps TRBD1 as D (5 bases). The length of the CDR3 is 12 residues. The V and J ends lost 3 bases and 8 bases respectively, with 11 bases between them. In germline, CDR1 is SGHTS, CDR2 YDEGEE. The CDR3 is CASSWGNGGYTF. CDR3 in DNA: TGTGCCAGCAGCTGGGGGAACGGGGGCTACACCTTC. The variable domain in full, completed from reference TRBV5-8 and TRBJ1-2, reads EAGVTQSPTHLIKTRGQQATLRCSPISGHTSVYWYQQALGLGLQFLLWYDEGEERNRGNFPPRFSGRQFPNYSSELNVNALELEDSALYLCASSWGNGGYTFGSGTRLTVV.

The J gene is TRBJ2-5, the V gene TRBV20-1, with D possibly matching TRBD1 (7 bases). The CDR3 length is 14 residues. The germline V gene has CDR1 DFQATT and CDR2 SNEGSKA (reference sequence). V lost 4 bases and J lost 5, with 17 bases in between. The CDR3 sequence is CSAKGGQLRETQYF. CDR3 nucleotides: TGCAGTGCTAAGGGGGGACAGTTAAGGGAGACCCAGTACTTC.

This clonotype occurred a few times. The chain employs TRBV15 and TRBJ2-5; unclear D gene. V lost 2 bases to trimming and J lost 5 bases, with 9 bases between them. The CDR3 has 13 amino acids. Germline V CDR1 and CDR2: LNHNV, YYDKDF (reference sequence). In DNA form, the CDR3 reads TGTGCCACCAGCAGATTCGGCGGCGAGACCCAGTACTTC. This encodes CATSRFGGETQYF.

The genes are TRBV3-1 and TRBJ1-2; a possible D gene is TRBD1 (6 bases). The CDR3 consists of 14 residues. V was clipped by 1 base and J by 8 bases, with 14 bases between them. Germline-derived CDR1 and CDR2 are LGHDT and YNNKEL (reference sequence). Here the CDR3 reads CASSQVWAGVGYTF. DNA for the CDR3: TGTGCCAGCAGCCAAGTCTGGGCAGGGGTCGGCTACACCTTC.

The chain combines TRBV28 with TRBJ2-7, with TRBD2 matching over 9 bases. V lost 7 bases and J lost 0; bases outside the gene matches: 7. The germline gives CDR1 MDHEN, CDR2 SYDVKM. The CDR3 is 15 amino acids. The CDR3 nucleotides are TGTGCCAGCATATCTAGCGGGGTCAGCTCCTACGAGCAGTACTTC. This sequence encodes CASISSGVSSYEQYF.

This clonotype was found a few times. The rearrangement joins TRBV5-1 to TRBJ2-7; 7 bases map to TRBD1. V lost 2 bases and J lost 6; bases outside the gene matches: 2. The CDR3 loop spans 12 amino acids. The germline V gene encodes CDR1 SGHRS and CDR2 YFSETQ. CDR3 sequence reads: CASSFGQVEQYF. In DNA, the CDR3 is TGCGCCAGCAGCTTCGGACAGGTCGAGCAGTACTTC. Full variable domain (remainder filled in from reference TRBV5-1 and TRBJ2-7): KAGVTQTPRYLIKTRGQQVTLSCSPISGHRSVSWYQQTPGQGLQFLFEYFSETQRNKGNFPGRFSGRQFSNSRSEMNVSTLELGDSALYLCASSFGQVEQYFGPGTRLTVT.

This clonotype was detected a few times. The chain is built from TRBV20-1 and TRBJ2-1, with D unclear. V dropped 0 bases and J dropped 9 bases, with 15 bases sitting between them. CDR3 length: 14 amino acids. Germline V gene lookup returns CDR1 DFQATT and CDR2 SNEGSKA (reference sequence). The CDR3 reads CSARDPNSSTEQFF. CDR3 DNA: TGCAGTGCTAGAGATCCCAATAGCTCCACTGAGCAGTTCTTC.